This T cell receptor delta chain emerged from a study of gammadelta T cells in human blood. Regarding the study as a whole: Polyclonal expansion of innate γδ T cells after birth appeared microbially driven.

TCRdb re-identified clones in the RT-PCR reads via CATT. The table has 350 to 500 delta-chain clones, 13% to 15% seen once. Concerning this clone itself: What it binds is not known. This likely traces to a read error, being one base from a far larger clone. Other nucleotide sequences from this sample produce the same CDR3.

Germline V gene sequence: CDR1 TSWWSYY, CDR2 QGS. This CDR3 region has 23 residues. Sequencing was done on a sample of non-Vgamma9Vdelta2 gamma-delta T cells from infant blood. The TCR comes from a human donor. The rearrangement links TRDV1 to TRDJ1, with 8 bases lining up with TRDD3. The CDR3 sequence: CALGERSEGSSLTVGGYTDKLIF. CDR3 sequence (DNA): TGTGCACTTGGGGAACGATCTGAGGGAAGCTCCTTGACGGTTGGGGGATACACCGATAAACTCATCTTT.